The clone carrying this TCR beta chain has just a few counts. Clones were read by immunoSEQ multiplex PCR, and TCRdb kept only the in-frame ones, dropping some. The table includes around 270,000 clones, around nine tenths detected once. Looked up from germline, CDR1 is SGHDT and CDR2 is YYEEEE. Between the trimmed V and J ends, which lost 4 bases and 3 bases, there was a span of 19 bases. The CDR3 contains 16 residues. This sample is drawn from a study of blood T cell repertoires in COVID-19. Sequencing was done on a sample of PBMCs or T cells enriched from blood (not recorded which). This chain connects TRBV5-6 to TRBJ1-1; weak D call: TRBD1 (5 bases). This TCR was recovered from a middle-aged woman who had been exposed to COVID-19. The CDR3 loop reads CASSPLGRGKHTEAFF. For the CDR3, the DNA is TGTGCCAGCAGCCCCCTTGGGCGGGGGAAACACACTGAAGCTTTCTTT.